This TCR beta chain was recorded in a study of blood T cell repertoires in COVID-19. Across the study: Some COVID-19 samples were acute and others convalescent; all came from the United States, Italy and Spain. From T cells, B-cell-depleted T cells, or PBMCs came the material, which was cDNA or gDNA.

CDR3 size: 13 residues. Germline V lookup: CDR1 MNHEY, CDR2 SVGAGI. Trimming left V 9 bases short and J 0 bases short, with 11 bases between. Authors' analysis steps: Nucleated cell number was recorded as an estimate derived from reference gene primer amplification. Profiling relied on immunoSEQ multiplex PCR, and the TCRdb table lists in-frame clones only, not all of them. D and trimming were read from the DNA, whereas the V and J calls and clone size are those reported in that table. Of approximately 75,000 clones listed, roughly 78% are singletons. This clonotype originated in a human donor in a cohort sampled during active COVID-19. This chain uses TRBV6-5 with TRBJ1-1, with D perhaps TRBD1 (6 bases). Sequencing was performed on peripheral blood. CDR3 sequence reads: CASQDSVNTEAFF. CDR3 nucleotides: TGTGCCAGTCAGGACAGTGTGAACACTGAAGCTTTCTTT.